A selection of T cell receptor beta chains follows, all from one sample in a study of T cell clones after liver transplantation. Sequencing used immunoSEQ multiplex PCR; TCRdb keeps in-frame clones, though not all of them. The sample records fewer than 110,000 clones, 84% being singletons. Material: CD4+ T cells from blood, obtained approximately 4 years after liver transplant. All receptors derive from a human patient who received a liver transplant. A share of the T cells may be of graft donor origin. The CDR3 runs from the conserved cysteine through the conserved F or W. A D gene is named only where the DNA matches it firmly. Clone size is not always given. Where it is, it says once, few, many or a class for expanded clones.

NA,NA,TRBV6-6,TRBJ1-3,TGTGCCAGCGGGCGAGCTAACTCTGGAAACACCATATATTTT,CASGRANSGNTIYF
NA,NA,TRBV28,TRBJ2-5,TGTGCCAGCAGAGCCTCGGCAGAGACCCAGTACTTC,CASRASAETQYF
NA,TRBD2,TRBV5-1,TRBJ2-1,TGCGCCAGCTCTATAGCGGGATCCTACAATGAGCAGTTCTTC,CASSIAGSYNEQFF
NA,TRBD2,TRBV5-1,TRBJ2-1,TGCGCCAGCAGCTCGACTAGCGGAGGGGGCTCCTACAATGAGCAGTTCTTC,CASSSTSGGGSYNEQFF
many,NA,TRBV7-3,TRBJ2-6,TGTGCCAGCAGCGGAGGGACCCGCTCTGGGGCCAACGTCCTGACTTTC,CASSGGTRSGANVLTF
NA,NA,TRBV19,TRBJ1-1,TGTGCCAGTAGTAGACCGAACACTGAAGCTTTCTTT,CASSRPNTEAFF
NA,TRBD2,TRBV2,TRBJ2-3,TGTGCCAGCAGTGTTCGACTAGCGGCAACAGATACGCAGTATTTT,CASSVRLAATDTQYF
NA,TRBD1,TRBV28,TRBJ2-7,TGTGCCAGCAGCACAGGGGGCGCTTCCTACGAGCAGTGCTTC,CASSTGGASYEQCF
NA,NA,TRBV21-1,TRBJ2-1,TGTGCCAGCAGCAAAGAGGCACTCCCGGCGCCCTACAATGAGCAGTTCTTC,CASSKEALPAPYNEQFF
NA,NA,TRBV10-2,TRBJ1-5,TGCGCCAGCAGTGAAGGACAGATAAATCAGCCCCAGCATTTT,CASSEGQINQPQHF